These 23 T cell receptor beta chains came from one sample sequenced in a study of CD8 T cells in Susac syndrome. With random hexamers, roughly 0.45 to 1 ug RNA was reverse transcribed. TCRdb independently ran MiXCR on the immunoSEQ multiplex PCR reads; one entry per CDR3 protein. The sample lists around 150,000 distinct CDR3 sequences, just under 95% occurring once. Sequencing was done on a sample of CD4+ T cells from PBMCs. These receptors all come from a human donor in good health.

The rearrangement joins TRBV18 to TRBJ2-5, with TRBD1 identical over 8 bases. With V trimmed by 8 bases and J by 4 bases, 3 bases remained unmatched. The CDR3 has 12 amino acids. Germline CDR1 reads KGHSH; CDR2 reads LQKENI. CDR3 sequence (DNA): TGTGCCAGCGCAACAGGGGGAGAGACCCAGTACTTC. Its translation: CASATGGETQYF. The full variable domain, rest sourced from reference TRBV18 and TRBJ2-5, is NAGVMQNPRHLVRRRGQEARLRCSPMKGHSHVYWYRQLPEEGLKFMVYLQKENIIDESGMPKERFSAEFPKEGPSILRIQQVVRGDSAAYFCASATGGETQYFGPGTRLLVL.

The rearrangement uses TRBV19 and TRBJ2-6; no definite D call. Germline V lookup: CDR1 LNHDA, CDR2 SQIVND (reference sequence). V was cut by 6 bases and J by 0 bases, with 9 bases left in between. The CDR3 totals 15 residues. CDR3 in DNA: TGTGCCAGTAGGGCAGATCACTCTGGGGCCAACGTCCTGACTTTC. This gives the protein CASRADHSGANVLTF. Using reference TRBV19 and TRBJ2-6 for the parts outside the CDR3, the full variable domain is DGGITQSPKYLFRKEGQNVTLSCEQNLNHDAMYWYRQDPGQGLRLIYYSQIVNDFQKGDIAEGYSVSREKKESFPLTVTSAQKNPTAFYLCASRADHSGANVLTFGAGSRLTVL.

The table lists this clonotype with a few counts. The V and J genes are TRBV27 and TRBJ2-2; TRBD2 might be the D (6 bases). Trimming pared 5 bases from V and 2 bases from J, leaving 9 bases between. Germline CDR1 reads MNHEY; CDR2 reads SMNVEV (reference sequence). The length of the CDR3 is 14 residues. The CDR3 spells CASSGGRNTGELFF. The CDR3 DNA reads TGTGCCAGCAGTGGAGGGAGAAACACCGGGGAGCTGTTTTTT.

This chain joins TRBV6-2 or TRBV6-3 and TRBJ1-6; no clear D gene. Trimming cost V 2 bases and J 7 bases, with 9 bases left between them. From germline, CDR1 is MNHEY and CDR2 SVGEGT. The CDR3 loop spans 14 amino acids. The CDR3 here is CASSYGQLNSPLHF. CDR3 in DNA: TGTGCCAGCAGTTACGGCCAGCTAAATTCACCCCTCCACTTT.

The chain carries TRBV27 and TRBJ2-3; D uncertain. V was clipped by 3 bases and J by 4 bases, with 5 bases between them. The germline V gene has CDR1 MNHEY and CDR2 SMNVEV (reference sequence). The CDR3 sequence is 12 residues long. The CDR3 DNA reads TGTGCCAGCAGTTTCCGGCCAGATACGCAGTATTTT. It specifies CASSFRPDTQYF.

This clonotype has just one count. An end of the junction does not agree with germline; a read error may underlie this. The chain combines TRBV9 with TRBJ1-5; D perhaps matches TRBD1 (5 bases). The V gene's germline CDR1 is SGDLS and CDR2 YYNGEE. CDR3 length: 13 amino acids. CDR3 in DNA: TGTGCCAGCAGCGTAGGGGTGCAGACAGCCCACCCTTTT. Translating gives CASSVGVQTAHPF. The full variable domain, completed using reference TRBV9 and TRBJ1-5, is DSGVTQTPKHLITATGQRVTLRCSPRSGDLSVYWYQQSLDQGLQFLIQYYNGEERAKGNILERFSAQQFPDLHSELNLSSLELGDSALYFCASSVGVQTAHPFGDGTRLSIL.

The chain recombines TRBV20-1 with TRBJ1-5, with TRBD1 matching over 8 bases. CDR1 is DFQATT, CDR2 SNEGSKA, per germline (reference sequence). This CDR3 comprises 17 residues. After removal of 5 bases from V and 2 bases from J, the junction contained 14 bases not matched to a gene. The CDR3 coding sequence is TGCAGTGCTGCGACAGGGGCCAATCCGAGGGGCAATCAGCCCCAGCATTTT. This encodes CSAATGANPRGNQPQHF.

This sequence joins TRBV12-3 or TRBV12-4 and TRBJ2-1, with a tentative D call TRBD1 (6 bases). The V gene lost 7 bases and the J gene lost 4 bases, with 14 bases spanning the gap. The CDR3 is 14 amino acids. CDR3 sequence: CASTLTGPYNEQFF. Written as DNA, the CDR3 is TGTGCCAGCACCCTGACAGGACCGTACAATGAGCAGTTCTTC.

V is TRBV4-3 and J is TRBJ2-4; 8 positions agree with TRBD1. Looked up from germline, CDR1 is LGHNA and CDR2 is YSLEER. V lost 0 bases to trimming and J lost 8 bases; unmatched junction nucleotides: 3. The CDR3 is 14 residues long. The CDR3 region is CASSQEGTGHIQYF. The CDR3 DNA reads TGCGCCAGCAGCCAAGAGGGGACAGGTCACATTCAGTACTTC.

The rearrangement links TRBV7-2 to TRBJ2-3, with 14 bases fitting TRBD2. Per the germline V gene, CDR1 is SGHTA and CDR2 is FQGNSA. This CDR3 contains 16 residues. J lost 4 bases, V lost 5 bases, and 5 bases had no gene match. The CDR3 region has the DNA TGTGCCAGCAGCCCGACTAGCGGGGGGGGAGCAGATACGCAGTATTTT. Its protein product is CASSPTSGGGADTQYF.

The chain recombines TRBV29-1 with TRBJ1-1; tentative D call: TRBD1 (5 bases). Germline V gene data show CDR1 as SQVTM and CDR2 as ANQGSEA. V was clipped by 7 bases and J by 4 bases, with 16 bases between them. The CDR3 runs to 13 residues. This chain's CDR3 is CSAKQGDGTEAFF. The CDR3 DNA reads as TGCAGCGCAAAACAAGGGGATGGCACTGAAGCTTTCTTT. Using reference TRBV29-1 and TRBJ1-1 for the parts outside the CDR3, the full variable domain is SAVISQKPSRDICQRGTSLTIQCQVDSQVTMMFWYRQQPGQSLTLIATANQGSEATYESGFVIDKFPISRPNLTFSTLTVSNMSPEDSSIYLCSAKQGDGTEAFFGQGTRLTVV.

V is TRBV20-1 and J is TRBJ2-1, with 9 nucleotides matching TRBD1. V lost 3 bases and J lost 0; bases outside the gene matches: 12. This CDR3 comprises 18 residues. Germline CDR1 DFQATT, CDR2 SNEGSKA (reference sequence). The CDR3 loop is CSARGYRGRRSSYNEQFF. The CDR3 nucleotides read TGCAGTGCTAGGGGCTACAGGGGGCGGCGGAGCTCCTACAATGAGCAGTTCTTC.

This chain uses TRBV11-2 with TRBJ2-7; TRBD1 matches at 8 bases. Germline CDR1 and CDR2: SGHAT and FQNNGV. The CDR3 has 14 residues. Trimming at V came to 6 bases and at J to 0 bases, leaving 4 bases not matched to a gene. CDR3: CASRPTGGSYEQYF. For the CDR3, the DNA is TGTGCCAGCAGACCTACAGGGGGCTCCTACGAGCAGTACTTC. Full variable domain (rest looked up from reference TRBV11-2 and TRBJ2-7): EAGVAQSPRYKIIEKRQSVAFWCNPISGHATLYWYQQILGQGPKLLIQFQNNGVVDDSQLPKDRFSAERLKGVDSTLKIQPAKLEDSAVYLCASRPTGGSYEQYFGPGTRLTVT.

This chain connects TRBV3-1 to TRBJ1-2; possible D gene TRBD1, 5 bases. V was shortened by 4 bases and J by 8 bases, with 17 bases between the two germline ends. Germline V lookup: CDR1 LGHDT, CDR2 YNNKEL (reference sequence). The CDR3 covers 14 residues. The CDR3: CASSRGGTLQGYTF. Here the CDR3 DNA reads TGTGCCAGCAGCCGGGGGGGGACGCTTCAGGGCTACACCTTC.

J is TRBJ2-3 and V is TRBV9, with D unresolved. Germline CDR1 is SGDLS and CDR2 is YYNGEE. Trimming removed 3 bases at V and 1 base at J, with 9 bases between. The CDR3 loop spans 14 amino acids. The CDR3 coding sequence is TGTGCCAGCAGCGGGCCCGAGGGCACAGATACGCAGTATTTT. It yields the protein CASSGPEGTDTQYF.

This chain uses TRBV20-1 with TRBJ2-5; tentative D call: TRBD2 (5 bases). The germline V gene encodes CDR1 DFQATT and CDR2 SNEGSKA (reference sequence). CDR3 size: 13 residues. The V and J ends lost 2 bases and 5 bases respectively, with 12 bases between them. The CDR3 spells CSARHDRGETQYF. Here the CDR3 DNA reads TGCAGTGCTAGACACGACCGAGGGGAGACCCAGTACTTC.

The rearrangement joins TRBV2 to TRBJ1-5, with D unresolved. This CDR3 is 16 amino acids long. Germline values: CDR1 SNHLY, CDR2 FYNNEI. The V and J ends lost 0 bases and 6 bases respectively, with 15 bases between them. CDR3: CASSEAGMGMAQPQHF. CDR3 in DNA: TGTGCCAGCAGTGAAGCCGGGATGGGAATGGCTCAGCCCCAGCATTTT.

The chain couples TRBV5-4 to TRBJ2-5, with D possibly being TRBD1 or TRBD2 (5 bases each). The germline V gene has CDR1 SGHNT and CDR2 YYREEE (reference sequence). This CDR3 region has 14 residues. Trimming shortened V by 0 bases and J by 2 bases, and 8 bases separated the two germline ends. CDR3 loop: CASSLGGSQETQYF. The DNA for the CDR3 is TGTGCCAGCAGCTTGGGGGGGTCGCAAGAGACCCAGTACTTC.

The CDR3 DNA reads TGTGCCAGCAGGCTCCGTCAGACTCAGGCCTACGAGCAGTACTTC. Its translation is CASRLRQTQAYEQYF. The chain couples TRBV2 to TRBJ2-7; D gene ambiguous. The CDR3 sequence is 15 residues long. The V and J ends lost 6 bases and 2 bases respectively, with 17 bases between them. Germline CDR1 SNHLY, CDR2 FYNNEI.

The V call is TRBV12-3 or TRBV12-4, the J call TRBJ2-7, with 10 bases matching TRBD1. There are 14 residues in the CDR3. V lost 6 bases to trimming and J lost 6 bases; unmatched junction nucleotides: 8. In DNA form, the CDR3 reads TGTGCCAGCAGGACAGGGGGCGGCCTTGGCGAGCAGTACTTC. It yields the protein CASRTGGGLGEQYF.

The chain carries TRBV3-1 and TRBJ1-1, with a tentative D call TRBD1 (5 bases). The V gene's germline CDR1 is LGHDT and CDR2 YNNKEL (reference sequence). Deletions cut 4 bases from V and 9 bases from J, with 12 bases between. This CDR3 spans 12 amino acids. CDR3 protein: CASSLGGWQAFF. In nucleotides, the CDR3 is TGTGCCAGCAGCCTCGGGGGGTGGCAAGCTTTCTTT.

This rearrangement joins TRBV4-3 to TRBJ2-2; 11 bases are a match to TRBD1. Germline CDR1 reads LGHNA; CDR2 reads YSLEER. Trimming at V came to 4 bases and at J to 6 bases, leaving 7 bases not matched to a gene. The CDR3 totals 16 residues. As DNA, the CDR3 is TGCGCCAGCAGCCTTAACGGGGGACAGGGGGCCGGGGAGCTGTTTTTT. Its translation: CASSLNGGQGAGELFF.

This clonotype was detected only once. The rearrangement links TRBV4-2 to TRBJ2-5; 9 bases match TRBD1. CDR3 length equals 15 residues. CDR1 is LGHNA and CDR2 is YNFKEQ in the germline V gene. V was pared by 0 bases and J by 5 bases, with 4 bases of the junction left unmatched. CDR3 DNA: TGTGCCAGCAGCCAAGACGGGACAGGGCAGGAGACCCAGTACTTC. Translation: CASSQDGTGQETQYF.